The 31 T cell receptor beta chains listed next were all sequenced from one sample in a study of radiotherapy plus CTLA-4 blockade in lung cancer. TCRdb's table, derived via immunoSEQ multiplex PCR, lists solely in-frame clones and lacks some. The table lists around 120,000 clones, about four fifths of them singletons. This specimen consisted of peripheral blood, obtained from a patient treated with radiotherapy plus ipilimumab. All receptors come from a human donor with non-small cell lung cancer who had a partial response to radiotherapy plus ipilimumab.

The chain couples TRBV5-1 to TRBJ1-2, with D possibly being TRBD1 (6 bases). Germline V lookup: CDR1 SGHRS, CDR2 YFSETQ. The CDR3 contains 13 residues. V lost 5 bases to trimming and J lost 1 base, with 9 bases between them. CDR3 region: CASRRTVNYGYTF. DNA for the CDR3: TGCGCCAGCAGACGGACAGTTAACTATGGCTACACCTTC.

This rearrangement joins TRBV14 to TRBJ2-1, with 8 bases lining up with TRBD1. The CDR3 runs to 17 residues. Germline V gene lookup returns CDR1 SGHDN and CDR2 FVKESK. V shed 5 bases and J 0 bases; nucleotides not matched to a gene: 9. The CDR3 loop is CASSKGQGLNSYNEQFF. The CDR3 DNA is TGTGCCAGCAGCAAAGGACAGGGTCTAAACTCCTACAATGAGCAGTTCTTC.

This CDR3 is CASSYSLSDTQYF. CDR3 DNA: TGTGCCAGCAGTTACTCCCTCTCAGATACGCAGTATTTT. The chain has TRBV6-5 and TRBJ2-3; D is ambiguous. The germline V gene has CDR1 MNHEY and CDR2 SVGAGI. The CDR3 runs 13 residues. The ends were cut back, 0 bases at V and 4 bases at J, with 5 bases in the middle.

CDR3 DNA sequence: TGTGCCAGCAGCCATGGGACTGACTATGGCTACACCTTC. Encoded protein: CASSHGTDYGYTF. This chain connects TRBV6-6 to TRBJ1-2; D is perhaps TRBD1 (5 bases). The germline gives CDR1 MNHNY, CDR2 SVGAGI (reference sequence). Deletions cut 6 bases from V and 3 bases from J, with 11 bases between. The CDR3 has 13 amino acids.

The rearrangement uses TRBV5-1 and TRBJ2-2; tentatively, D is TRBD1 (6 bases). This CDR3 spans 14 amino acids. V dropped 4 bases and J dropped 1 base, with 8 bases sitting between them. Germline V gene data show CDR1 as SGHRS and CDR2 as YFSETQ. CDR3 residues: CASSPRGNTGELFF. CDR3 DNA sequence: TGCGCCAGCAGCCCCAGGGGGAACACCGGGGAGCTGTTTTTT.

The DNA for the CDR3 is TGTGCCAGCAGTTTGGCAAAAAATGAAAAACTGTTTTTT. Translating it yields CASSLAKNEKLFF. V and J are TRBV28 and TRBJ1-4, with D unclear. Germline CDR1 reads MDHEN; CDR2 reads SYDVKM. The V end lost 3 bases, the J end lost 5 bases, and 7 bases lay between the germline ends. The CDR3 has 13 amino acids.

The chain carries TRBV7-3 and TRBJ2-6; 9 nucleotides match TRBD1. V was clipped by 5 bases and J by 1 base; unmatched bases: 9. CDR1 is SGHTA, CDR2 FQGTGA, per germline. This CDR3 has 18 amino acids. CDR3 sequence reads: CASSNNRGLLSGANVLTF. The DNA of the CDR3 is TGTGCCAGCAGCAACAACAGGGGGCTCTTATCTGGGGCCAACGTCCTGACTTTC. Full variable domain (rest looked up from reference TRBV7-3 and TRBJ2-6): GAGVSQTPSNKVTEKGKYVELRCDPISGHTALYWYRQSLGQGPEFLIYFQGTGAADDSGLPNDRFFAVRPEGSVSTLKIQRTERGDSAVYLCASSNNRGLLSGANVLTFGAGSRLTVL.

The genes are TRBV28 and TRBJ2-3; 16 bases are shared with TRBD2. This CDR3 is built from 18 residues. CDR1 and CDR2 (germline): MDHEN, SYDVKM. V was clipped by 10 bases and J by 3 bases; unmatched bases: 13. DNA for the CDR3: TGTGCCACCGAAGGGGGACTAGCGGGAGGGCCGAGGACAGATACGCAGTATTTT. This translates into CATEGGLAGGPRTDTQYF.

V gene TRBV10-2 combines with J gene TRBJ2-1; 12 bases agree with TRBD2. V lost 6 bases and J lost 9; bases outside the gene matches: 18. CDR1 WSHSY and CDR2 SAAADI come from the germline V gene. This CDR3 comprises 18 residues. The CDR3 DNA follows: TGCGCCAGCAGCGCCTGGCTAGCGGGAGGGCCCGGTGGTAGTGAGCAGTTCTTC. Translation: CASSAWLAGGPGGSEQFF.

The chain links TRBV4-1 to TRBJ2-1; perhaps TRBD2 as D (6 bases). Germline V lookup: CDR1 MGHRA, CDR2 YSYEKL. Between the trimmed V and J ends, which lost 2 bases and 0 bases, there was a span of 11 bases. This CDR3 is built from 16 residues. This CDR3 is CASSQPASASYNEQFF. CDR3 coding DNA: TGCGCCAGCAGCCAACCCGCTAGCGCCTCCTACAATGAGCAGTTCTTC.

This clone was counted a single time. This chain uses TRBV5-1 with TRBJ1-1, with D possibly matching TRBD1 (6 bases). The CDR3 covers 14 residues. CDR1 is SGHRS, CDR2 YFSETQ, per germline. The germline V and J ends were trimmed by 5 bases and 0 bases, with 11 bases remaining between them. The CDR3 region is CASREQGMNTEAFF. In nucleotides, the CDR3 is TGCGCCAGCAGGGAACAGGGAATGAACACTGAAGCTTTCTTT.

This clone turned up a few times. The J gene is TRBJ2-4, the V gene TRBV27; D is perhaps TRBD1 (6 bases). The germline gives CDR1 MNHEY, CDR2 SMNVEV (reference sequence). V was shortened by 4 bases and J by 1 base, with 14 bases between the two germline ends. CDR3 length equals 16 residues. CDR3 nucleotide sequence: TGTGCCAGCAGTTCCGGCTTTAGGGGGGCCAAAAACATTCAGTACTTC. Its translation is CASSSGFRGAKNIQYF.

This clone was seen just once. This chain uses TRBV5-1 with TRBJ2-5, with 12 bases identical to TRBD2. CDR3 length: 16 residues. CDR1 is SGHRS, CDR2 YFSETQ, per germline. J lost 1 base, V lost 4 bases, and 5 bases had no gene match. DNA for the CDR3: TGCGCCAGCAGCAACGGACTAGCGGGAACCCAAGAGACCCAGTACTTC. Its translation is CASSNGLAGTQETQYF.

This chain joins TRBV7-6 and TRBJ2-1, with a possible D match to TRBD2 (6 bases). The CDR3 sequence is 14 residues long. Trimming stripped 1 base from V and 5 bases from J, with 9 bases between. The germline V gene has CDR1 SGHVS and CDR2 FNYEAQ. The CDR3 sequence: CASSLGGLNNEQFF. The CDR3 region has the DNA TGTGCCAGCAGCTTAGGTGGACTAAACAATGAGCAGTTCTTC.

The chain employs TRBV10-3 and TRBJ1-2; D perhaps matches TRBD1 (6 bases). Germline V gives CDR1 ENHRY, CDR2 SYGVKD. The CDR3 is made up of 14 amino acids. The V and J ends lost 0 bases and 6 bases respectively, with 11 bases between them. CDR3: CAISESAGVNGYTF. The CDR3 DNA reads as TGTGCCATCAGTGAGTCTGCAGGGGTGAATGGCTACACCTTC.

The rearrangement links TRBV9 to TRBJ2-1, with TRBD2 matching 9 bases. The CDR3 length is 16 residues. Trimming removed 4 bases from V and 5 bases from J; junction bases left unmatched: 10. The V gene's germline CDR1 is SGDLS and CDR2 YYNGEE. This CDR3 is CASSPGLLAGHNEQFF. CDR3 nucleotides: TGTGCCAGCAGCCCGGGGCTACTAGCGGGTCACAATGAGCAGTTCTTC. The full variable domain, completed using reference TRBV9 and TRBJ2-1, is DSGVTQTPKHLITATGQRVTLRCSPRSGDLSVYWYQQSLDQGLQFLIQYYNGEERAKGNILERFSAQQFPDLHSELNLSSLELGDSALYFCASSPGLLAGHNEQFFGPGTRLTVL.

The J gene is TRBJ2-2, the V gene TRBV7-2; possible D gene TRBD2, 5 bases. Trimming left V 1 base short and J 5 bases short, with 17 bases between. Germline V gene sequence: CDR1 SGHTA, CDR2 FQGNSA. This CDR3 is 17 amino acids long. CDR3 bases: TGTGCCAGCAGCTTAGGAATCCCAGCGGCTGGAACCGGGGAGCTGTTTTTT. It specifies CASSLGIPAAGTGELFF.

This sequence joins TRBV7-8 and TRBJ2-7; TRBD2 aligns across 11 bases. The CDR3 contains 17 residues. CDR1 is SGHVS and CDR2 is FQNEAQ in the germline V gene. Losses at the gene ends were 3 bases for V and 3 bases for J; bases not matched to a gene: 10. Here the CDR3 DNA reads TGTGCCAGCAGCTTCCGCGCGGGACTAGCGGCCGTCTACGAGCAGTACGTC. It is translated as CASSFRAGLAAVYEQYV.

The J gene is TRBJ2-2, the V gene TRBV5-4; the match to TRBD2 covers 8 bases. V lost 4 bases and J lost 5; bases outside the gene matches: 10. CDR1 and CDR2 from the germline V gene are SGHNT and YYREEE (reference sequence). This CDR3 comprises 16 residues. The CDR3 DNA follows: TGTGCCAGCAGCGGCGGTTCCCGGGGGGGGACCGGGGAGCTGTTTTTT. Amino acid sequence: CASSGGSRGGTGELFF.

The V call is TRBV6-6, the J call TRBJ2-4; D might be TRBD2 (7 bases). The CDR3 contains 15 residues. V was trimmed by 0 bases and J by 6 bases, leaving 12 bases between them. CDR1 is MNHNY and CDR2 is SVGAGI in the germline V gene (reference sequence). The CDR3 bases are TGTGCCAGCAGTTACTCGGGGAGGGGGGGAAACATTCAGTACTTC. Encoded protein: CASSYSGRGGNIQYF.

J is TRBJ1-1 and V is TRBV14; D not resolved. Germline-derived CDR1 and CDR2 are SGHDN and FVKESK. Trimming cost V 2 bases and J 11 bases, with 15 bases left between them. The CDR3 sequence is 13 residues long. For the CDR3, the DNA is TGTGCCAGCAGCCAATCTACGAGGGTTGGGGCTTTCTTT. Translated, it gives CASSQSTRVGAFF.

J is TRBJ1-4 and V is TRBV6-1, with D perhaps matching TRBD1 (6 bases). The CDR3 is 14 residues long. With 7 bases removed from V and 0 bases from J, the gap between germline ends came to 9 bases. Germline assignment: CDR1 MNHNS and CDR2 SASEGT. CDR3 in DNA: TGTGCCAGCACACAGGGTTCAACTAATGAAAAACTGTTTTTT. Its protein is CASTQGSTNEKLFF.

The chain recombines TRBV5-1 with TRBJ2-2, with a possible D match to TRBD2 (5 bases). Germline lookup yields CDR1 SGHRS and CDR2 YFSETQ. There are 17 residues in the CDR3. The V end lost 3 bases, the J end lost 5 bases, and 20 bases lay between the germline ends. CDR3 bases: TGCGCCAGCAGCTCCAGAGAGACTGCTCGAGGGACCGGGGAGCTGTTTTTT. This gives the protein CASSSRETARGTGELFF.

This clone was observed a handful of times. The rearrangement links TRBV10-3 to TRBJ1-1; 8 bases match TRBD1. CDR1 ENHRY and CDR2 SYGVKD come from the germline V gene. Germline trimming cut 6 bases from V and 1 base from J; bases unmatched to any gene: 4. The CDR3 covers 14 residues. In DNA form, the CDR3 reads TGTGCCATCAGCCGACAGGGGTCGAACACTGAAGCTTTCTTT. Translation: CAISRQGSNTEAFF.

The chain combines TRBV6-1 with TRBJ1-2; D is undetermined. V dropped 1 base and J dropped 4 bases, with 7 bases sitting between them. The germline gives CDR1 MNHNS, CDR2 SASEGT. This CDR3 contains 13 residues. The DNA of the CDR3 is TGTGCCAGCAGTGAAGTCCGGGTCTATGGCTACACCTTC. Its protein product is CASSEVRVYGYTF.

The gene calls are TRBV6-1 and TRBJ1-1; D call uncertain. Trimming removed 8 bases at V and 5 bases at J, with 12 bases between. The germline gives CDR1 MNHNS, CDR2 SASEGT. This CDR3 region has 12 residues. CDR3 coding DNA: TGTGCCAGCTATTGGAGAGGGACTGAAGCTTTCTTT. Translation gives CASYWRGTEAFF.

This sequence joins TRBV28 and TRBJ2-5; TRBD1 might be the D (6 bases). Trimming shortened V by 3 bases and J by 6 bases, and 14 bases separated the two germline ends. Per the germline V gene, CDR1 is MDHEN and CDR2 is SYDVKM. The CDR3 is 14 amino acids. The CDR3 bases are TGTGCCAGCAGTTTGGGGGACAAGGGAAAGACCCAGTACTTC. Its translation is CASSLGDKGKTQYF.

Concerning this clone: This same CDR3 is encoded by further DNA sequences in the sample. The chain recombines TRBV5-1 with TRBJ2-7, with 9 bases matching TRBD2. Germline V gene data show CDR1 as SGHRS and CDR2 as YFSETQ. The CDR3 length is 15 residues. Trimming cost V 3 bases and J 0 bases; bases outside gene matches: 4. The CDR3 spells CASSSGGGVSYEQYF. The CDR3 DNA follows: TGCGCCAGCAGCTCGGGCGGGGGGGTCTCCTACGAGCAGTACTTC. The full variable domain, its missing parts supplied by reference TRBV5-1 and TRBJ2-7, is KAGVTQTPRYLIKTRGQQVTLSCSPISGHRSVSWYQQTPGQGLQFLFEYFSETQRNKGNFPGRFSGRQFSNSRSEMNVSTLELGDSALYLCASSSGGGVSYEQYFGPGTRLTVT.

At least ten counts were recorded for this clone. The V call is TRBV14, the J call TRBJ2-3; D ambiguous. The CDR3 length is 13 residues. V shed 1 base and J shed 8 bases, with 10 bases lying between them. Germline lookup yields CDR1 SGHDN and CDR2 FVKESK. CDR3 sequence: CASSQVEASTQYF. In DNA form, the CDR3 reads TGTGCCAGCAGCCAAGTAGAAGCAAGTACGCAGTATTTT.

This clone was seen only a few times. The J gene is TRBJ2-7, the V gene TRBV11-2; 10 bases map to TRBD1. Germline trimming cut 4 bases from V and 8 bases from J; bases unmatched to any gene: 14. Per the germline V gene, CDR1 is SGHAT and CDR2 is FQNNGV. The CDR3 sequence is 16 residues long. The CDR3 spells CASSSGTGDRRKKQYF. DNA for the CDR3: TGTGCCAGCAGCTCCGGGACAGGGGATCGGAGGAAGAAGCAGTACTTC.

V gene TRBV18 combines with J gene TRBJ2-3; TRBD2 matches 14 bases. From germline, CDR1 is KGHSH and CDR2 LQKENI. J gave up 0 bases and V 1 base, and 15 bases lay outside the gene matches. CDR3 length equals 22 residues. CDR3 nucleotides: TGTGCCAGCTCACCACTGGGCTTAGGGACTAGCGGGAGCCGACCTAGCACAGATACGCAGTATTTT. Its translation: CASSPLGLGTSGSRPSTDTQYF.